This T cell receptor beta chain was sequenced during a study of blood T cell repertoires in COVID-19. As processed by the authors: Estimation of nucleated cell counts relied on the amplification of reference gene primers. The table came from immunoSEQ multiplex PCR; TCRdb's copy has only in-frame clones and leaves some out. V and J calls plus clone size are reproduced from that table; the DNA served to infer D and trimming. The sample has 400,000 to 500,000 clones; about 88% are singletons. Participants spanned ages about 18 to 95 years and resided in 20 to 25 US areas. Membership in each cohort depended on participant-reported clinical history. A COVID-19 case had been met by exposed participants during the 2 weeks before study entry. This TCR was sampled from a woman aged 18-29 years who had been exposed to COVID-19. The specimen was PBMCs or T cells enriched from blood (not recorded which).

CDR3 amino acids: CASSDQPGGQRETQYF. The CDR3 DNA sequence: TGTGCCAGCTCAGATCAGCCAGGGGGCCAGCGGGAGACCCAGTACTTC. This chain connects TRBV18 to TRBJ2-5; 8 bases are a match to TRBD1. Germline V lookup: CDR1 KGHSH, CDR2 LQKENI. V trimming: 5 bases; J trimming: 5 bases; junction bases outside the gene matches: 13. CDR3 length equals 16 residues.